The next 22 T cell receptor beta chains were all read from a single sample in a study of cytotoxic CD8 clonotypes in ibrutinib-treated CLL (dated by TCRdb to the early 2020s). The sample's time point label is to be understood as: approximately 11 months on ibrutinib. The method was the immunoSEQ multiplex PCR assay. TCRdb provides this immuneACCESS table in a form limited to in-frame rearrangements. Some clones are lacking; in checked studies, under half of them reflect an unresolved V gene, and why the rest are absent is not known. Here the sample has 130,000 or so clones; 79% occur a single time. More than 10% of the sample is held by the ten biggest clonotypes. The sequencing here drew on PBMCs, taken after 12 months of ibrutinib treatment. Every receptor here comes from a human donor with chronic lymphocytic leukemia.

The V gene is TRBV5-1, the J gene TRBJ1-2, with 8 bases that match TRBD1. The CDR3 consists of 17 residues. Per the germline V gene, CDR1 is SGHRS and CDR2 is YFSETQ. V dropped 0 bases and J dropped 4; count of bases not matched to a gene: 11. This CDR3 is CASSLAGTGPSLYGYTF. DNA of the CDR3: TGCGCCAGCAGCTTGGCGGGGACAGGACCTTCTCTCTATGGCTACACCTTC.

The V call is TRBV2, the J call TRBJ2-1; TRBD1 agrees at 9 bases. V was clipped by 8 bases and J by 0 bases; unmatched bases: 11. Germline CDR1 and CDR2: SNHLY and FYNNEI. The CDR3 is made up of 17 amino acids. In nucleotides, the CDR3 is TGTGCCAGCCGGCGACAGGGGGGAAGAAACTCCTACAATGAGCAGTTCTTC. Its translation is CASRRQGGRNSYNEQFF.

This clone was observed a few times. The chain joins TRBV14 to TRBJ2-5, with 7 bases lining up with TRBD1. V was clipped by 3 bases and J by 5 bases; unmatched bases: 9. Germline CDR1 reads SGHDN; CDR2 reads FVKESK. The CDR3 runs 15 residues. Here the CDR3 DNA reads TGTGCCAGCAGCCACTCGGAACAGGGGATCGAGACCCAGTACTTC. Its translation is CASSHSEQGIETQYF.

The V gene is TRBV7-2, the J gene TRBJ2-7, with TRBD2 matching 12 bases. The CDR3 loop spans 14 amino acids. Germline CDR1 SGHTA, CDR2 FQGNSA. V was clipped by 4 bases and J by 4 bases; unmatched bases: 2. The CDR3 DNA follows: TGTGCCAGCAGCTGGACTAGCGGGACGTACGAGCAGTACTTC. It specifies CASSWTSGTYEQYF. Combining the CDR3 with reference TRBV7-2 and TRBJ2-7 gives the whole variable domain GAGVSQSPSNKVTEKGKDVELRCDPISGHTALYWYRQSLGQGLEFLIYFQGNSAPDKSGLPSDRFSAERTGGSVSTLTIQRTQQEDSAVYLCASSWTSGTYEQYFGPGTRLTVT.

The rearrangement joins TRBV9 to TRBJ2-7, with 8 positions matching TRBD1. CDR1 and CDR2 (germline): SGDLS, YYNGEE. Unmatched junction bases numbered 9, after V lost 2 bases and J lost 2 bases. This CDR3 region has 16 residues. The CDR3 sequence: CASSVRIAGGTYEQYF. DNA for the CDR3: TGTGCCAGCAGCGTTCGGATTGCAGGGGGCACCTACGAGCAGTACTTC.

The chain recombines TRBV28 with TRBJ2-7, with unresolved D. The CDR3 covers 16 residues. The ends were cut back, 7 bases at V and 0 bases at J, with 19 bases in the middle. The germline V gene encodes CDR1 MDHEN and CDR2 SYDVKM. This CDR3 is CASKTGYNGYSYEQYF. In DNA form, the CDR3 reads TGTGCCAGCAAGACGGGCTATAACGGGTACTCCTACGAGCAGTACTTC.

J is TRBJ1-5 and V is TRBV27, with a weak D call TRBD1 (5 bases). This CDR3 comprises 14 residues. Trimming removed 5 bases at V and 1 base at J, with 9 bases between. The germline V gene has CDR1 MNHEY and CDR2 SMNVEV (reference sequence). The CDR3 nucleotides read TGTGCCAGCAGTCCTCACAGGAGCAATCAGCCCCAGCATTTT. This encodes CASSPHRSNQPQHF.

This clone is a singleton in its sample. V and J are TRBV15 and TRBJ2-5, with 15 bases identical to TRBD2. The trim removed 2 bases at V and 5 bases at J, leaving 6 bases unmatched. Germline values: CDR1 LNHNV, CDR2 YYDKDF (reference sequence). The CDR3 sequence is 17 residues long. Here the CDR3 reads CATSRSRGLAGGETQYF. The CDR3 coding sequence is TGTGCCACCAGCAGATCCAGGGGACTAGCGGGAGGCGAGACCCAGTACTTC.

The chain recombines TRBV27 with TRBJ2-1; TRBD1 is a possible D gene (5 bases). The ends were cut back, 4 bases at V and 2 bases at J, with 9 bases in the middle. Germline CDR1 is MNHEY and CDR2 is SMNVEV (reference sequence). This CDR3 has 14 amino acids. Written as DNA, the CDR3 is TGTGCCAGCAGTTGGGGCAGCCCCTACAATGAGCAGTTCTTC. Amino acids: CASSWGSPYNEQFF.

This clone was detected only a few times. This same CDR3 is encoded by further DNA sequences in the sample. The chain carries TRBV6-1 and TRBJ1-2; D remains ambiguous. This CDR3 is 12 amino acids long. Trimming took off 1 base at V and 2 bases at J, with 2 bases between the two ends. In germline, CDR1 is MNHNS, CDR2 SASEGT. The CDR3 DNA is TGTGCCAGCAGTGAAGGAAACTATGGCTACACCTTC. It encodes CASSEGNYGYTF.

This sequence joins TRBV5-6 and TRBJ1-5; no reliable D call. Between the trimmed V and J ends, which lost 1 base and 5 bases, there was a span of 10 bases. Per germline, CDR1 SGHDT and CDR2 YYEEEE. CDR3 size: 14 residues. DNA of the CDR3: TGTGCCAGCAGCTTGTCCCCGGGATATCAGCCCCAGCATTTT. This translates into CASSLSPGYQPQHF. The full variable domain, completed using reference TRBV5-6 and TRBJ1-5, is DAGVTQSPTHLIKTRGQQVTLRCSPKSGHDTVSWYQQALGQGPQFIFQYYEEEERQRGNFPDRFSGHQFPNYSSELNVNALLLGDSALYLCASSLSPGYQPQHFGDGTRLSIL.

The chain's CDR3 is CASSVASGRYEQYF. CDR3 in DNA: TGTGCCAGCAGCGTAGCCAGCGGGAGATACGAGCAGTACTTC. This chain joins TRBV9 and TRBJ2-7; 8 bases line up with TRBD2. Looked up from germline, CDR1 is SGDLS and CDR2 is YYNGEE. V gave up 0 bases and J gave up 4 bases; unmatched junction bases: 3. The CDR3 loop spans 14 amino acids.

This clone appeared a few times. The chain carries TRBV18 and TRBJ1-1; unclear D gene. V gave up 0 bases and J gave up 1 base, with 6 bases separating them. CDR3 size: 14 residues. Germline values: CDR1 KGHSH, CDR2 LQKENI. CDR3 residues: CASSPPSGNTEAFF. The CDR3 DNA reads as TGTGCCAGCTCACCACCTTCAGGGAACACTGAAGCTTTCTTT.

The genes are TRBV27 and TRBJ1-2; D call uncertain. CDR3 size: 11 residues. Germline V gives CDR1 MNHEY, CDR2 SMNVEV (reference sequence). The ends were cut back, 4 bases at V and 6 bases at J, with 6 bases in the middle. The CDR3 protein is CASSSEDGYTF. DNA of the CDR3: TGTGCCAGCAGTTCTGAAGATGGCTACACCTTC.

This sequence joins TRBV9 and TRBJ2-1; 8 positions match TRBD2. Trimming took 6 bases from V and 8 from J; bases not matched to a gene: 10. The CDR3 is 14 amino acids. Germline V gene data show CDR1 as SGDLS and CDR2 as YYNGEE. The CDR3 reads CASNLAGGRDEQFF. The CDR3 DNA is TGTGCCAGCAATCTGGCGGGAGGTCGCGATGAGCAGTTCTTC.

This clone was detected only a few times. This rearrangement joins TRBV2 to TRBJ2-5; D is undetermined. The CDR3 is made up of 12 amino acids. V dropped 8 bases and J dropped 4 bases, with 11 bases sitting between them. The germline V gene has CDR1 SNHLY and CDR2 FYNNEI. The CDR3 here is CASESGTETQYF. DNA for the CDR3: TGTGCCAGCGAGTCAGGAACAGAGACCCAGTACTTC.

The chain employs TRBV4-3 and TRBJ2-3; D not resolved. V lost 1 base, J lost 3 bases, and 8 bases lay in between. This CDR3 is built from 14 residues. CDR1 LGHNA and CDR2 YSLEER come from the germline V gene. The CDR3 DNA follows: TGCGCCAGCAGCCAAGGGCTGGGAACAGATACGCAGTATTTT. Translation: CASSQGLGTDTQYF.

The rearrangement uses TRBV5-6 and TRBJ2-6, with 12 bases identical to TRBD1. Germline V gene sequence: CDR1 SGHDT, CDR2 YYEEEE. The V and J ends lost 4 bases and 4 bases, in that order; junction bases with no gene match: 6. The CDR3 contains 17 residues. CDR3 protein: CASSMGQGAQGANVLTF. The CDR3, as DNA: TGTGCCAGCAGCATGGGACAGGGGGCGCAGGGGGCCAACGTCCTGACTTTC.

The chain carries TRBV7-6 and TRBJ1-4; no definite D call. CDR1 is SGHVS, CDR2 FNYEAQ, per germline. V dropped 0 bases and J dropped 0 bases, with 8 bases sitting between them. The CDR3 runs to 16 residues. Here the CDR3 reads CASSLATAATNEKLFF. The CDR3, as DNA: TGTGCCAGCAGCTTAGCGACGGCAGCAACTAATGAAAAACTGTTTTTT.

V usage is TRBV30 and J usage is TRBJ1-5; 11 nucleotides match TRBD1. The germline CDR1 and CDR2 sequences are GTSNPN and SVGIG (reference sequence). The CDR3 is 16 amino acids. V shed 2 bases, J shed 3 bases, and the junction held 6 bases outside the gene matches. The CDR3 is CAWSRDRGSLNQPQHF. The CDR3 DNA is TGTGCCTGGAGTAGGGACAGGGGGTCCCTCAATCAGCCCCAGCATTTT.

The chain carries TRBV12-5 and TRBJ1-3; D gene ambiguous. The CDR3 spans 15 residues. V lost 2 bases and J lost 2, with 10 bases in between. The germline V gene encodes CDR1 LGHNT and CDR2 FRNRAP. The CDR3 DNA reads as TGTGCTAGTGGTTTGAGACTCCCTCCTGGAAACACCATATATTTT. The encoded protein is CASGLRLPPGNTIYF. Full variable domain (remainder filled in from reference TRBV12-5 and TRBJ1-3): DARVTQTPRHKVTEMGQEVTMRCQPILGHNTVFWYRQTMMQGLELLAYFRNRAPLDDSGMPKDRFSAEMPDATLATLKIQPSEPRDSAVYFCASGLRLPPGNTIYFGEGSWLTVV.

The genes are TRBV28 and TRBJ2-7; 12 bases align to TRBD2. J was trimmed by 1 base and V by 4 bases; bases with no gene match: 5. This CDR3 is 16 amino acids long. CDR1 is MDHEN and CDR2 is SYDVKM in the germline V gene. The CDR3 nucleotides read TGTGCCAGCAGTTCCCCCGGGACTAGCGGGTCCTACGAGCAGTACTTC. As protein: CASSSPGTSGSYEQYF.